These 8 T cell receptor beta chains were sequenced from one sample in a study of blood T cells in healthy people across ages. It was with a sample-barcoded 5' primer and a J-beta primer mix that a second PCR of about 7 to 12 cycles was run. A single record per CDR3 protein comes from TCRdb applying MiXCR to the 5' RACE reads. The sample lists around 990,000 distinct CDR3 sequences; less than 25% were seen once. The sample was also reused in another study, on T cells of mothers and their children.

The material sequenced was blood. The receptors stem from a girl aged 2 to 10 in good health.

This chain connects TRBV11-2 to TRBJ2-7; D may be TRBD2 (6 bases). The CDR3 is made up of 15 amino acids. The germline CDR1 and CDR2 sequences are SGHAT and FQNNGV. Trimming took off 3 bases at V and 2 bases at J, with 14 bases between the two ends. CDR3 protein: CASSLGDFGAYEQYF. CDR3 coding DNA: TGTGCCAGCAGCTTGGGGGACTTCGGGGCCTACGAGCAGTACTTC.

This clonotype has a handful of counts. The genes are TRBV28 and TRBJ2-1, with TRBD2 matching 7 bases. With V trimmed by 6 bases and J by 9 bases, 5 bases remained unmatched. The CDR3 runs to 12 residues. The V gene's germline CDR1 is MDHEN and CDR2 SYDVKM. The chain's CDR3 is CASSRTRSEQFF. CDR3 sequence (DNA): TGTGCCAGCAGCCGGACTAGGAGTGAGCAGTTCTTC. Filled out from reference TRBV28 and TRBJ2-1, the complete variable domain reads DVKVTQSSRYLVKRTGEKVFLECVQDMDHENMFWYRQDPGLGLRLIYFSYDVKMKEKGDIPEGYSVSREKKERFSLILESASTNQTSMYLCASSRTRSEQFFGPGTRLTVL.

In its sample, this clonotype was seen many times. The rearrangement joins TRBV11-2 to TRBJ1-4; maybe TRBD1 (6 bases). The CDR3 is 17 amino acids. The germline V gene encodes CDR1 SGHAT and CDR2 FQNNGV. The V and J ends lost 1 base and 6 bases respectively, with 18 bases between them. DNA of the CDR3: TGTGCCAGCAGCTTAGTAGTGGGACAAATGGCGGATGAAAAACTGTTTTTT. Its protein is CASSLVVGQMADEKLFF.

The V call is TRBV6-2 or TRBV6-3, the J call TRBJ2-5; 7 bases are shared with TRBD2. V trimming: 8 bases; J trimming: 4 bases; junction bases outside the gene matches: 4. The CDR3 totals 12 residues. From germline, CDR1 is MNHEY and CDR2 SVGEGT. In DNA form, the CDR3 reads TGTGCCAGCGCGTCGGGGGGAGAGACCCAGTACTTC. Its translation: CASASGGETQYF.

V and J are TRBV6-5 and TRBJ1-2, with no clear D. The germline gives CDR1 MNHEY, CDR2 SVGAGI. V lost 5 bases and J 6 bases, leaving 28 bases between the germline ends. The CDR3 covers 18 residues. Here the CDR3 reads CASSRDWASILLSDGYTF. DNA for the CDR3: TGTGCCAGCAGTCGAGATTGGGCATCTATTTTACTATCCGATGGCTACACCTTC.

The chain employs TRBV7-9 and TRBJ1-1; D not certain. This CDR3 has 15 residues. V gave up 5 bases and J gave up 8 bases, with 21 bases separating them. Germline CDR1 reads SEHNR; CDR2 reads FQNEAQ (reference sequence). CDR3 region: CASSRQSGQGMEAFF. DNA for the CDR3: TGTGCCAGCAGCCGACAATCCGGGCAAGGTATGGAAGCTTTCTTT.

This clonotype was found a few times. The rearrangement links TRBV12-3 or TRBV12-4 to TRBJ2-1; TRBD1 or TRBD2 may be the D gene (6 bases each). The length of the CDR3 is 14 residues. Trimming stripped 7 bases from V and 4 bases from J, with 14 bases between. For the CDR3, the DNA is TGTGCCAGCACCGGGGGCGAACGGTACAATGAGCAGTTCTTC. Translated, it gives CASTGGERYNEQFF.

The gene calls are TRBV10-3 and TRBJ1-1; TRBD1 might be the D (5 bases). CDR1 ENHRY and CDR2 SYGVKD come from the germline V gene. Trimming pared 10 bases from V and 2 bases from J, leaving 11 bases between. This CDR3 comprises 12 residues. CDR3 amino acids: CATVTGNTEAFF. CDR3 coding DNA: TGTGCCACCGTTACAGGTAACACTGAAGCTTTCTTT.